The entry that follows covers one T cell receptor beta chain sequence. The data are from a study of blood T cell repertoires in COVID-19. Looking at the study overall: Samples taken during acute and convalescent COVID-19 were collected in the United States, Italy and Spain. Sample material is recorded as cDNA or gDNA derived from T cells, B-cell-depleted T cells, or PBMCs.

The repertoire was sequenced with immunoSEQ multiplex PCR; TCRdb's copy has only in-frame clones and lacks some. The sample includes 150,000 to 160,000 clones, about 79% of them seen just once. The source of this sequence is a woman aged 55-69 years with acute or convalescent COVID-19. The sequencing sample was made of peripheral blood.

The CDR3 loop reads CASSLRLAGNTGELFF. The CDR3 nucleotides read TGTGCCAGCAGCCTCCGACTAGCGGGGAACACCGGGGAGCTGTTTTTT. The V call is TRBV7-6, the J call TRBJ2-2, with 10 bases aligning to TRBD2. V was pared by 5 bases and J by 1 base, with 4 bases of the junction left unmatched. There are 16 residues in the CDR3. Germline CDR1 SGHVS, CDR2 FNYEAQ.